Listed here are 15 T cell receptor beta chains from one sample, sequenced in a study of T cell changes during pregnancy in multiple sclerosis. The protocol was immunoSEQ multiplex PCR, while the TCRdb copy is restricted to in-frame clones and leaves out a portion. The table has 70,000 to 90,000 clones, about 89% seen once. Sequenced here: PBMCs, sampled in the first trimester of pregnancy. These receptors were collected from a female donor in good health, serving as a control in a pregnancy study. Some clones in this sample may be carry-over from other donors' samples.

The rearrangement uses TRBV7-2 and TRBJ2-7; 11 bases align to TRBD2. Unmatched junction bases numbered 9, after V lost 3 bases and J lost 5 bases. The CDR3 spans 16 residues. The germline V gene encodes CDR1 SGHTA and CDR2 FQGNSA. The CDR3 DNA reads TGTGCCAGCAGCTTTGAATATGGGACTAGCGGAAACGAGCAGTACTTC. Protein product: CASSFEYGTSGNEQYF.

This clone was recorded only once. V is TRBV7-2 and J is TRBJ2-1, with 15 bases aligning to TRBD2. V trimming: 5 bases; J trimming: 5 bases; junction bases outside the gene matches: 10. The germline CDR1 and CDR2 sequences are SGHTA and FQGNSA. CDR3 length: 18 residues. The CDR3 nucleotides read TGTGCCAGCAGCATTTCCGGGACTAGCGGGAGGCTCCACAATGAGCAGTTCTTC. It translates to CASSISGTSGRLHNEQFF. The complete variable domain, with remaining parts taken from reference TRBV7-2 and TRBJ2-1, reads GAGVSQSPSNKVTEKGKDVELRCDPISGHTALYWYRQSLGQGLEFLIYFQGNSAPDKSGLPSDRFSAERTGGSVSTLTIQRTQQEDSAVYLCASSISGTSGRLHNEQFFGPGTRLTVL.

To note about this clone: Other DNA sequences from this sample encode an identical CDR3 as well. The chain couples TRBV7-2 to TRBJ2-7; 15 positions agree with TRBD2. Germline V gene sequence: CDR1 SGHTA, CDR2 FQGNSA. The ends lost 4 bases at V and 2 bases at J; junction bases unmatched: 0. This CDR3 is 15 amino acids long. The CDR3 coding sequence is TGTGCCAGCAGCTGGACTAGCGGGGGGGCCTACGAGCAGTACTTC. Translated, it gives CASSWTSGGAYEQYF.

The chain has TRBV19 and TRBJ1-1, with 7 nucleotides matching TRBD1. Germline trimming cut 7 bases from V and 2 bases from J; bases unmatched to any gene: 7. Germline CDR1 LNHDA, CDR2 SQIVND (reference sequence). The CDR3 covers 14 residues. The DNA of the CDR3 is TGTGCCAGTAAGCAGGGACAGATAAACACTGAAGCTTTCTTT. As protein: CASKQGQINTEAFF.

V and J are TRBV28 and TRBJ2-7; 10 nucleotides line up with TRBD1. Germline V gene lookup returns CDR1 MDHEN and CDR2 SYDVKM. The CDR3 has 14 amino acids. V shed 5 bases, J shed 5 bases, and the junction held 6 bases outside the gene matches. This CDR3 is CASSIRQGADEQYF. CDR3 nucleotides: TGTGCCAGCAGTATCAGACAGGGGGCTGACGAGCAGTACTTC.

In this sample, this clone turned up once. This chain uses TRBV28 with TRBJ1-4; possible D gene TRBD1, 5 bases. Germline CDR1 is MDHEN and CDR2 is SYDVKM. V dropped 4 bases and J dropped 0 bases, with 12 bases sitting between them. This CDR3 has 16 amino acids. DNA for the CDR3: TGTGCCAGCAGTTCACCACTGACAGCAACTAATGAAAAACTGTTTTTT. Translated: CASSSPLTATNEKLFF. Full variable domain (outside the CDR3, taken from reference TRBV28 and TRBJ1-4): DVKVTQSSRYLVKRTGEKVFLECVQDMDHENMFWYRQDPGLGLRLIYFSYDVKMKEKGDIPEGYSVSREKKERFSLILESASTNQTSMYLCASSSPLTATNEKLFFGSGTQLSVL.

V usage is TRBV27 and J usage is TRBJ2-2, with 9 nucleotides matching TRBD2. Germline lookup yields CDR1 MNHEY and CDR2 SMNVEV (reference sequence). The CDR3 runs 17 residues. The V and J ends lost 0 bases and 5 bases, in that order; junction bases with no gene match: 7. The CDR3 here is CASSLSRLAGLTGELFF. CDR3 nucleotide sequence: TGTGCCAGCAGTTTATCGAGGCTAGCGGGGCTGACCGGGGAGCTGTTTTTT.

J is TRBJ2-5 and V is TRBV5-1, with 11 bases identical to TRBD2. The CDR3 is 16 amino acids. The J segment lost 4 bases and the V segment lost 1 base, leaving 6 bases of the junction unmatched. Germline CDR1 SGHRS, CDR2 YFSETQ. DNA of the CDR3: TGCGCCAGCAGCTTGCGTATCGGACTAGCGGGAGAGACCCAGTACTTC. Translated: CASSLRIGLAGETQYF.

The V call is TRBV11-3, the J call TRBJ2-5; TRBD2 matches at 8 bases. Germline trimming cut 1 base from V and 4 bases from J; bases unmatched to any gene: 5. Germline values: CDR1 SGHNT, CDR2 YENEEA. There are 15 residues in the CDR3. The CDR3 here is CASSLVGREGETQYF. Written as DNA, the CDR3 is TGTGCCAGCAGCTTAGTCGGTCGGGAGGGAGAGACCCAGTACTTC.

V is TRBV28 and J is TRBJ2-1; D not resolved. CDR3 length: 13 amino acids. Trimming shortened V by 2 bases and J by 5 bases, and 7 bases separated the two germline ends. Germline lookup yields CDR1 MDHEN and CDR2 SYDVKM. CDR3 nucleotides: TGTGCCAGCAGTTTAGGCAGAAACAATGAGCAGTTCTTC. Translated, it gives CASSLGRNNEQFF.

The chain is built from TRBV5-4 and TRBJ2-2; 9 bases map to TRBD1. This CDR3 is 15 amino acids long. Germline V gene sequence: CDR1 SGHNT, CDR2 YYREEE (reference sequence). V shed 4 bases, J shed 6 bases, and the junction held 7 bases outside the gene matches. This CDR3 is CASSQGQGAAGELFF. CDR3 nucleotide sequence: TGTGCCAGCAGCCAGGGACAGGGTGCAGCCGGGGAGCTGTTTTTT. The whole variable domain, filled in from reference TRBV5-4 and TRBJ2-2, reads ETGVTQSPTHLIKTRGQQVTLRCSSQSGHNTVSWYQQALGQGPQFIFQYYREEENGRGNFPPRFSGLQFPNYSSELNVNALELDDSALYLCASSQGQGAAGELFFGEGSRLTVL.

The chain joins TRBV6-5 to TRBJ2-7, with 8 bases matching TRBD2. Unmatched junction bases numbered 6, after V lost 0 bases and J lost 2 bases. There are 16 residues in the CDR3. Germline V gives CDR1 MNHEY, CDR2 SVGAGI. The CDR3 reads CASSYSLPGLAYEQYF. The CDR3 DNA sequence: TGTGCCAGCAGTTACTCCCTCCCGGGACTAGCCTACGAGCAGTACTTC.

This chain links TRBV7-8 with TRBJ2-3; a possible D gene is TRBD2 (6 bases). Germline V gives CDR1 SGHVS, CDR2 FQNEAQ. CDR3 size: 21 residues. V lost 3 bases and J 5 bases, leaving 33 bases between the germline ends. This CDR3 reads CASSFLLANHRAEGGVDTQYF. The CDR3 DNA is TGTGCCAGCAGCTTTCTTCTAGCGAACCACCGAGCGGAGGGTGGGGTAGATACGCAGTATTTT.

The chain recombines TRBV6-6 with TRBJ1-2; 10 bases align to TRBD1. Germline V gene lookup returns CDR1 MNHNY and CDR2 SVGAGI (reference sequence). Losses at the gene ends were 5 bases for V and 0 bases for J; bases not matched to a gene: 6. This CDR3 region has 16 residues. CDR3: CASSHLGQGTNYGYTF. In nucleotides, the CDR3 is TGTGCCAGCAGTCACCTGGGACAGGGGACTAACTATGGCTACACCTTC.

This chain uses TRBV5-1 with TRBJ2-1, with TRBD2 matching over 12 bases. Germline V gene sequence: CDR1 SGHRS, CDR2 YFSETQ. The J segment lost 8 bases and the V segment lost 4 bases, leaving 7 bases of the junction unmatched. The CDR3 covers 15 residues. CDR3 bases: TGCGCCAGCAGCCTGACTAGCGGGAGTATCTATGAGCAGTTCTTC. It encodes CASSLTSGSIYEQFF.